This T cell receptor beta chain was identified during a study of response to subunit inactivated influenza vaccine. This clonotype has only a few counts. TCRdb independently ran MiXCR on the RT-PCR reads; one entry per CDR3 protein. The sample yields roughly 500,000 distinct CDR3 sequences, under 30% seen once. The germline V gene has CDR1 SGHNT and CDR2 YENEEA. V trimming: 5 bases; J trimming: 5 bases; junction bases outside the gene matches: 6. The CDR3 is 16 residues long. These same records also appear under a second study, on T cells expressing NK-cell markers. That paper states: With UMIs, 5'RACE template switching was used to make TCR beta cDNA. The study drew TCR beta repertoires from sorted CD3+CD56+NKG2C+, CD3+CD56+NKG2C- and CD3+CD56-NKG2C+ T cells.

The chain is built from TRBV11-3 and TRBJ2-1; 13 bases line up with TRBD2. This specimen consisted of CD4+ T cells sorted from PBMCs, obtained 11 to 12 days after vaccination. The sequence was collected from a man aged 50 or older who received an inactivated influenza vaccine. The CDR3 DNA sequence: TGTGCCAGCAGCGCCGGACTAGCGGGAGATCACAATGAGCAGTTCTTC. Protein sequence: CASSAGLAGDHNEQFF.